Here is one T cell receptor (beta chain) with its context. This sample stems from a study of monozygotic twins with cystic fibrosis. Repertoires were generated with immunoSEQ multiplex PCR, while TCRdb's copy carries only in-frame clones and drops some. The sample lists tens of thousands of clones, 84% occurring once. V lost 7 bases and J 9 bases, leaving 19 bases between the germline ends. The germline V gene encodes CDR1 SNHLY and CDR2 FYNNEI. The CDR3 consists of 15 residues. The chain recombines TRBV2 with TRBJ1-6; possibly TRBD1 for D (5 bases). This clonotype was sampled from a girl aged 2-10 years with cystic fibrosis. Sequenced: blood. In DNA form, the CDR3 reads TGTGCCAGCACCGAGCGGGGGGTCCTTTTTTCACCCCTCCACTTT. Amino acid sequence: CASTERGVLFSPLHF.